Listed here are 16 T cell receptor beta chains from one sample, sequenced in a study of blood T cell repertoires in COVID-19 (TCRdb year 2020). Libraries were built with the immunoSEQ multiplex PCR assay. TCRdb took this table from immuneACCESS and kept in-frame rearrangements with V and J called. Such tables lack part of the clones; where checked against another copy, unresolved V genes explain under half of the gap, and the rest is unexplained. The table for this sample lists around 230,000 clones; approximately 80% of them were counted only once. Of the sample, over 12% falls within the top ten clones. The source material was PBMCs or T cells enriched from blood (not recorded which). The receptors derive from a middle-aged man who had recovered from COVID-19.

The chain is built from TRBV21-1 and TRBJ2-5; TRBD2, as called in the table, went unchecked against the DNA. TRBV21-1 is flagged as a pseudogene. This CDR3 is 17 amino acids long. This chain's CDR3 is CARPPEGAGGHQETQYF. Here the CDR3 DNA reads TGTGCTCGACCTCCGGAAGGAGCGGGGGGACACCAAGAGACCCAGTACTTC.

This rearrangement joins TRBV4-3 to TRBJ1-3, with D unresolved. Germline V lookup: CDR1 LGHNA, CDR2 YSLEER. This CDR3 comprises 14 residues. The ends were cut back, 0 bases at V and 4 bases at J, with 7 bases in the middle. CDR3 nucleotides: TGCGCCAGCAGCCAAGATCAGTACGGAAACACCATATATTTT. Protein sequence: CASSQDQYGNTIYF.

This sequence joins TRBV6-5 and TRBJ1-2; maybe TRBD1 (6 bases). Germline V gene data show CDR1 as MNHEY and CDR2 as SVGAGI. Trimming took off 8 bases at V and 0 bases at J, with 13 bases between the two ends. This CDR3 region has 14 residues. The CDR3 DNA is TGTGCCAGCGGCATGGGGGCCCCTAACTATGGCTACACCTTC. It encodes CASGMGAPNYGYTF.

The V call is TRBV18, the J call TRBJ2-6, with 8 bases that match TRBD1. The CDR3 totals 19 residues. V lost 2 bases, J lost 2 bases, and 11 bases stayed unmatched. Germline V gene sequence: CDR1 KGHSH, CDR2 LQKENI. The DNA of the CDR3 is TGTGCCAGCTCACCAATTTTTACGACAGGGGATACTGGGGCCAACGTCCTGACTTTC. As protein: CASSPIFTTGDTGANVLTF.

V usage is TRBV5-1 and J usage is TRBJ2-7; TRBD2 agrees at 7 bases. The CDR3 covers 14 residues. Germline V gene sequence: CDR1 SGHRS, CDR2 YFSETQ. Trimming at V came to 4 bases and at J to 2 bases, leaving 6 bases not matched to a gene. In nucleotides, the CDR3 is TGCGCCAGCAGCCCGGGAGGCGGAACCTACGAGCAGTACTTC. Translated, it gives CASSPGGGTYEQYF.

The rearrangement uses TRBV24-1 and TRBJ2-2; D call uncertain. CDR3 length: 12 residues. The germline V gene encodes CDR1 KGHDR and CDR2 SFDVKD. V lost 5 bases, J lost 7 bases, and 7 bases lay in between. The CDR3 sequence: CATSVADGELFF. CDR3 DNA: TGTGCCACCAGTGTGGCTGACGGGGAGCTGTTTTTT.

This clone was seen only once. V usage is TRBV5-4 and J usage is TRBJ2-3; D possibly corresponds to TRBD2 (6 bases). CDR3 length: 16 residues. Deletions cut 1 base from V and 3 bases from J, with 15 bases between. Germline lookup yields CDR1 SGHNT and CDR2 YYREEE (reference sequence). The CDR3 sequence: CASSLSGGGLTDTQYF. The CDR3 nucleotides are TGTGCCAGCAGCTTGTCCGGGGGTGGGCTAACAGATACGCAGTATTTT.

The gene calls are TRBV7-9 and TRBJ2-5; the match to TRBD1 covers 11 bases. CDR1 and CDR2 (germline): SEHNR, FQNEAQ (reference sequence). V shed 5 bases, J shed 2 bases, and the junction held 4 bases outside the gene matches. The CDR3 runs to 15 residues. CDR3 region: CASSPGTGGQETQYF. In nucleotides, the CDR3 is TGTGCCAGCAGCCCCGGGACAGGGGGGCAAGAGACCCAGTACTTC. The full variable domain, its missing parts supplied by reference TRBV7-9 and TRBJ2-5, is DTGVSQNPRHKITKRGQNVTFRCDPISEHNRLYWYRQTLGQGPEFLTYFQNEAQLEKSRLLSDRFSAERPKGSFSTLEIQRTEQGDSAMYLCASSPGTGGQETQYFGPGTRLLVL.

The chain combines TRBV5-1 with TRBJ2-5; D perhaps matches TRBD2 (7 bases). V was clipped by 4 bases and J by 4 bases, with 14 bases between them. Germline values: CDR1 SGHRS, CDR2 YFSETQ. The CDR3 contains 14 residues. The CDR3 DNA reads as TGCGCCAGCAGCACGGGGGGCCTTTCAGAGACCCAGTACTTC. Amino acids: CASSTGGLSETQYF.

Comments on this clone: Other DNA sequences in the sample encode the same CDR3. The chain uses TRBV7-2 and TRBJ1-1; D gene ambiguous. V lost 1 base, J lost 1 base, and 4 bases lay in between. This CDR3 is built from 13 residues. Germline values: CDR1 SGHTA, CDR2 FQGNSA. CDR3 residues: CASSLDRNTEAFF. The DNA of the CDR3 is TGTGCCAGCAGCTTAGATCGGAACACTGAAGCTTTCTTT.

The rearrangement joins TRBV7-2 to TRBJ2-2; TRBD2 matches 8 bases. The CDR3 spans 15 residues. Trimming cost V 5 bases and J 4 bases; bases outside gene matches: 6. In germline, CDR1 is SGHTA, CDR2 FQGNSA. This CDR3 is CASSQGLAGTGELFF. The DNA of the CDR3 is TGTGCCAGCAGCCAGGGGCTAGCGGGCACCGGGGAGCTGTTTTTT.

This clone showed up just once. The gene calls are TRBV4-3 and TRBJ2-4, with a possible D match to TRBD2 (5 bases). The CDR3 spans 12 residues. V was shortened by 1 base and J by 9 bases, with 7 bases between the two germline ends. CDR1 LGHNA and CDR2 YSLEER come from the germline V gene. For the CDR3, the DNA is TGCGCCAGCAGCCAAGCCGCGGGCATTCAGTACTTC. Its translation is CASSQAAGIQYF.

V is TRBV19 and J is TRBJ1-6; no clear D. Germline values: CDR1 LNHDA, CDR2 SQIVND (reference sequence). The V gene lost 8 bases and the J gene lost 9 bases, with 11 bases spanning the gap. The CDR3 totals 12 residues. The CDR3: CASSEGASPLHF. CDR3 sequence (DNA): TGTGCCAGTTCAGAGGGTGCTTCACCCCTCCACTTT.

The genes are TRBV28 and TRBJ2-1, with TRBD2 matching 12 bases. The length of the CDR3 is 16 residues. The trim removed 3 bases at V and 8 bases at J, leaving 8 bases unmatched. The germline V gene encodes CDR1 MDHEN and CDR2 SYDVKM. CDR3 region: CASSFPTSGSFDEQFF. The CDR3 DNA reads TGTGCCAGCAGTTTCCCGACTAGCGGGAGTTTCGATGAGCAGTTCTTC.

Only one count was recorded for this clone. V gene TRBV6-5 combines with J gene TRBJ2-7, with a weak D call TRBD2 (7 bases). V lost 8 bases, J lost 2 bases, and 13 bases lay in between. CDR1 and CDR2 from the germline V gene are MNHEY and SVGAGI. This CDR3 has 13 residues. Here the CDR3 reads CASFRGAAYEQYF. The CDR3 DNA is TGTGCCAGCTTTCGGGGGGCGGCCTACGAGCAGTACTTC.

This chain links TRBV5-1 with TRBJ1-2, with D perhaps TRBD1 (6 bases). V was cut by 4 bases and J by 4 bases, with 11 bases left in between. The V gene's germline CDR1 is SGHRS and CDR2 YFSETQ. The length of the CDR3 is 13 residues. The CDR3 here is CASSQDSLYGYTF. The CDR3 coding sequence is TGCGCCAGCAGCCAGGACAGCCTCTATGGCTACACCTTC.